Listed below are T cell receptor beta chains from one sample, sequenced in a study of memory CD4+ T cells and cytomegalovirus serostatus. TCRdb's table, derived via immunoSEQ multiplex PCR, lists solely in-frame clones and lacks some. The sample lists about 60,000 clones; approximately 80% were seen once. Material: memory CD4+ T cells from blood. The receptors originated from an adult in good health and CMV-seronegative. CDR3s include the opening cysteine and the closing phenylalanine or tryptophan. A D gene is named only where the DNA matches it firmly. Part of the rows lack a size; the others show once, few, many or a class for expanded clones.

d_call,v_call,clone_size,j_call,cdr3_nt,cdr3_aa
TRBD1,TRBV19,.,TRBJ1-5,TGTGCCAGTAAGGAACAGGGGGAGTCGCTGGGGGCTGTCCAGCCCCAGCATTTT,CASKEQGESLGAVQPQHF
TRBD1,TRBV7-3,few,TRBJ2-7,TGTGCCAGCAGCTATTCCGGGACAGGGACCTACGAGCAGTACTTC,CASSYSGTGTYEQYF
TRBD1,TRBV7-3,.,TRBJ1-4,TGTGCCAGCAGCTTAACGAGGGACAGGGAGGCTACAACTAATGAAAAACTGTTTTTT,CASSLTRDREATTNEKLFF
.,TRBV6-5,few,TRBJ2-5,TGTGCCAGCAGTTATTCCGGAACAGGGGAGACCCAGTACTTC,CASSYSGTGETQYF
.,TRBV2,few,TRBJ1-2,TGTGCCAGCAGTGAGTCGGCAGGATCCCAATATGGCTACACCTTC,CASSESAGSQYGYTF
TRBD1,TRBV6-6,.,TRBJ2-4,TGTGCCAGCGGGGCCGGGACAGTTCTAAACATTCAGTACTTC,CASGAGTVLNIQYF
TRBD1,TRBV11-2,.,TRBJ2-7,TGTGCCAGCAGCTTAGATAGTCACGGGACAGGGGTCTCTCGGGAGCAGTACTTC,CASSLDSHGTGVSREQYF
TRBD2,TRBV7-9,few,TRBJ2-2,TGTGCCAGCAGCTTAGAGGGACTAACGAACACCGGGGAGCTGTTTTTT,CASSLEGLTNTGELFF
.,TRBV7-9,.,TRBJ1-1,TGTGCCAGCAGCCCAGGAGGGGAGCGAGAAGCTTTCTTT,CASSPGGEREAFF
.,TRBV6-5,few,TRBJ1-1,TGTGCCAGCAGCCGAGACAGCCAATCGAACACTGAAGCTTTCTTT,CASSRDSQSNTEAFF
.,TRBV19,.,TRBJ1-1,TGTGCCAGTAGTATAGGGACAGTGAACACTGAAGCTTTCTTT,CASSIGTVNTEAFF
TRBD1,TRBV4-3,.,TRBJ1-1,TGCGCCAGCAGCCAAGTTAACAGGGGAGGGACTGAAGCTTTCTTT,CASSQVNRGGTEAFF
.,TRBV19,.,TRBJ2-1,TGTGCCAGTAGTATGGAGAGCGGCCCCTACAATGAGCAGTTCTTC,CASSMESGPYNEQFF
.,TRBV5-8,.,TRBJ2-7,TGTGCCAGCAGTGACTCATGGGGGCCGATGTACGAGCAGTACTTC,CASSDSWGPMYEQYF
.,TRBV11-2,.,TRBJ1-2,TGTGCCAGCAGCCCTGACAGGTTCGGCTATGGCTACACCTTC,CASSPDRFGYGYTF
TRBD1,TRBV25-1,.,TRBJ1-1,TGTGCCAGCACTGGACAGGGAATCAACACTGAAGCTTTCTTT,CASTGQGINTEAFF
TRBD1,TRBV27,.,TRBJ1-1,TGTGCCAGCAGTCCGACAGGGTTGAACACTGAAGCTTTCTTT,CASSPTGLNTEAFF
TRBD1,TRBV7-9,.,TRBJ2-2,TGTGCCAGCAGCCAACCCCTAGGGGGCGCCGGTAACACCGGGGAGCTGTTTTTT,CASSQPLGGAGNTGELFF
.,TRBV19,.,TRBJ1-1,TGTGCCAGTAGTATTGCACCCCCGGGCACTGAAGCTTTCTTT,CASSIAPPGTEAFF
TRBD1,TRBV7-9,.,TRBJ2-6,TGTGCCAGCAGCTTTCGGACAGGGGGCAGAGGGGCCAACGTCCTGACTTTC,CASSFRTGGRGANVLTF
TRBD1,TRBV6-1,few,TRBJ1-4,TGTGCCAGTGACCGGGACAGGAATGAAAAACTGTTTTTT,CASDRDRNEKLFF
.,TRBV27,.,TRBJ1-1,TGTGCCAGCAAACAGATGAACACTGAAGCTTTCTTT,CASKQMNTEAFF
TRBD1,TRBV2,.,TRBJ2-2,TGTGCCACTGGACAGGGGGCTAACTCGAACACCGGGGAGCTGTTTTTT,CATGQGANSNTGELFF
.,TRBV5-1,.,TRBJ1-2,TGCGCCAGCACCGTCGATGGCTCCTATGGCTACACCTTC,CASTVDGSYGYTF
.,TRBV7-9,.,TRBJ2-5,TGTGCCAGCAGCCCCGGTCGGGGGGCCAGAGAGACCCAGTACTTC,CASSPGRGARETQYF
TRBD1,TRBV9,.,TRBJ1-4,TGTGCCAGCAGCCAAACAGGGGGTGCTAATGAAAAACTGTTTTTT,CASSQTGGANEKLFF
.,TRBV11-2,.,TRBJ1-1,TGTGCCAGCAGCCCTCAATGGGTCGACACTGAAGCTTTCTTT,CASSPQWVDTEAFF
TRBD1,TRBV30,.,TRBJ1-3,TGTGCCTGGAGTGTAGGGAGGGGGCCTGGAAACACCATATATTTT,CAWSVGRGPGNTIYF
TRBD2,TRBV7-3,few,TRBJ2-1,TGTGCCAGCAGCTTAGGCGGGAGATCGAACAATGAGCAGTTCTTC,CASSLGGRSNNEQFF
.,TRBV5-1,.,TRBJ1-2,TGCGCCAGCAGCTTGGCCGGACGGACTAACTATGGCTACACCTTC,CASSLAGRTNYGYTF
.,TRBV28,.,TRBJ1-1,TGTGCCAGCAGCTCAGGGAACACTGAAGCTTTCTTT,CASSSGNTEAFF
.,TRBV7-2,few,TRBJ1-5,TGTGCCAGCAGCTTACAGCAGGAGGGGAATCAGCCCCAGCATTTT,CASSLQQEGNQPQHF
.,TRBV29-1,.,TRBJ2-5,TGCAGCGGGCTAATAGGCCAAGAGACCCAGTACTTC,CSGLIGQETQYF
TRBD1,TRBV19,once,TRBJ1-5,TGTGCCAGTAGCCCCCTCCCTGGACAGGATAATCAGCCCCAGCATTTT,CASSPLPGQDNQPQHF
.,TRBV6-6,.,TRBJ1-3,TGTGCCAGCAGTTACAGGGCTGGAAACACCATATATTTT,CASSYRAGNTIYF
.,TRBV5-4,.,TRBJ2-7,TGTGCCAGCTCCAGGGAAAACGTTCACGAGCAGTACTTC,CASSRENVHEQYF
.,TRBV7-2,few,TRBJ1-1,TGTGCCAGCAGCTCCTCGCCGGGACTTCTGAACACTGAAGCTTTCTTT,CASSSSPGLLNTEAFF
.,TRBV5-1,.,TRBJ2-3,TGCGCCAGCAGCTTGGCAGACACCCACACAGATACGCAGTATTTT,CASSLADTHTDTQYF
TRBD1,TRBV19,few,TRBJ2-3,TGTGCCAGTAGTATAGATCACGGGACAGGGATAGATACGCAGTATTTT,CASSIDHGTGIDTQYF
.,TRBV29-1,.,TRBJ2-3,TGCAGCGTAGCCCAGGGAGGAGGCCTCACAGATACGCAGTATTTT,CSVAQGGGLTDTQYF
.,TRBV10-3,few,TRBJ2-7,TGTGCCATCAGTGAGTCCTCTTGGGATCCCTACGAGCAGTACTTC,CAISESSWDPYEQYF
TRBD2,TRBV18,once,TRBJ2-1,TGTGCCAGCTCACCTGGGCGGGAGAACTACAATGAGCAGTTCTTC,CASSPGRENYNEQFF
TRBD1,TRBV5-8,once,TRBJ2-1,TGTGCCAGCAGCCGGACAGGGAGCTCCTACAATGAGCAGTTCTTC,CASSRTGSSYNEQFF
.,TRBV11-2,.,TRBJ2-7,TGTGCCAGCAGCCAGTACGAGCAGTACTTC,CASSQYEQYF
.,TRBV7-9,.,TRBJ2-7,TGTGCCAGCAGCCGGACCGGGACTCCATCCTACGAGCAGTACTTC,CASSRTGTPSYEQYF
TRBD1,TRBV5-1,few,TRBJ1-1,TGCGCCAGCAGCACGCAGGGACAGCAGAACACTGAAGCTTTCTTT,CASSTQGQQNTEAFF
.,TRBV5-8,.,TRBJ1-2,TGTGCCAGCAGCTTCGGTGGCCGAACTAACTATGGCTACACCTTC,CASSFGGRTNYGYTF
.,TRBV10-1,.,TRBJ1-2,TGCGCCAGCAGTCAACCTGGGGGGCAGTCCATCTATGGCTACACCTTC,CASSQPGGQSIYGYTF
.,TRBV21-1,once,TRBJ1-5,TGTGCCAGCAGCAAAGCCCCTCGGGGATCGGGTCAGCCCCAGCATTTT,CASSKAPRGSGQPQHF
TRBD2,TRBV7-3,.,TRBJ2-5,TGTGCCAGCAGCTTAACGGGGGGGACCTACTCGGAAACCCAGTACTTC,CASSLTGGTYSETQYF
.,TRBV6-5,once,TRBJ2-3,TGTGCCAGCCGCCGAGGTGGGACCACAGATACGCAGTATTTT,CASRRGGTTDTQYF
.,TRBV18,.,TRBJ1-1,TGTGCCAGCTCACCAAGCAACTTGAACACTGAAGCTTTCTTT,CASSPSNLNTEAFF
.,TRBV11-2,few,TRBJ1-1,TGTGCCAGCAGCTTAGAGGCGAGTGAAGCTTTCTTT,CASSLEASEAFF